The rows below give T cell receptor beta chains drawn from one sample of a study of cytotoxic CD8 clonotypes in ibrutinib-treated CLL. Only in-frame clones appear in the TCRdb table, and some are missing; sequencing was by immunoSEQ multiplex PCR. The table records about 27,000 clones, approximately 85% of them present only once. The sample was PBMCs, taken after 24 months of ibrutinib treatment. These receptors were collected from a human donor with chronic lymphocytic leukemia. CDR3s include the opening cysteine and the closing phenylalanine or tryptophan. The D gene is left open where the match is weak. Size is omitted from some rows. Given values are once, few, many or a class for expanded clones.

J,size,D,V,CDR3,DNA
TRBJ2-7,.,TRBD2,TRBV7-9,CASSPERGPSHEQYF,TGTGCCAGCAGCCCAGAGCGGGGGCCCTCCCACGAGCAGTACTTC
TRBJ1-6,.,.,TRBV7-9,CASSPGQINSPLHF,TGTGCCAGCAGCCCCGGACAGATCAATTCACCCCTCCACTTT
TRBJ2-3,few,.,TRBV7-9,CASSLNRQKAIDTQYF,TGTGCCAGCAGCTTAAACAGGCAGAAGGCTATAGATACGCAGTATTTT
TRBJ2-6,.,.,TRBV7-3,CASSLLGAGGANVLTF,TGTGCCAGCAGCTTACTAGGGGCGGGTGGGGCCAACGTCCTGACTTTC
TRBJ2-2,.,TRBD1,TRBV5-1,CASSFGQGIGELFF,TGCGCCAGCAGCTTTGGACAGGGGATCGGGGAGCTGTTTTTT
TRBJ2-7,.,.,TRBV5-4,CASSLGGSSYEQYF,TGTGCCAGCAGCTTGGGGGGGAGCTCCTACGAGCAGTACTTC
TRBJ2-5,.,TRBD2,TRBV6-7,CASLQLAGKETQYF,TGTGCCAGCCTCCAACTAGCGGGGAAGGAGACCCAGTACTTC
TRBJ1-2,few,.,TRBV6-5,CASSYSAGRQHYGYTF,TGTGCCAGCAGTTACTCGGCCGGGCGACAGCACTATGGCTACACCTTC
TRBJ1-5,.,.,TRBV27,CASGKGGNSNQPQHF,TGTGCCAGTGGGAAAGGGGGAAATAGCAATCAGCCCCAGCATTTT
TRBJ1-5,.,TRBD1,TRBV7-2,CASSADRATQPQHF,TGTGCCAGCAGCGCGGACAGGGCGACGCAGCCCCAGCATTTT
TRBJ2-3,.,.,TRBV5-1,CASSLAPRWGRGNIGQYF,TGCGCCAGCAGCTTGGCCCCTAGGTGGGGGAGAGGGAATATAGGGCAGTATTTT
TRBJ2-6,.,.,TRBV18,CASSPPGSGARSGANVLTF,TGTGCCAGCTCACCACCGGGGTCAGGGGCGCGCTCTGGGGCCAACGTCCTGACTTTC
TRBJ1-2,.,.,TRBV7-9,CASSRGGGNYGYTF,TGTGCCAGCAGCCGGGGGGGAGGTAACTATGGCTACACCTTC
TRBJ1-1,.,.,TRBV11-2,CASSPWGDTEAFF,TGTGCCAGCAGCCCATGGGGGGACACTGAAGCTTTCTTT
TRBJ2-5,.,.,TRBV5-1,CASSLAGVGGQETQYF,TGCGCCAGCAGCTTGGCTGGGGTTGGCGGTCAAGAGACCCAGTACTTC
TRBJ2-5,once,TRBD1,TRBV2,CASSTGNRGITQETQYF,TGTGCCAGCAGCACCGGGAACAGGGGCATAACCCAAGAGACCCAGTACTTC
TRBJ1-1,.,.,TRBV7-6,CASSLDLGDTEAFF,TGTGCCAGCAGCTTAGACTTGGGGGACACTGAAGCTTTCTTT
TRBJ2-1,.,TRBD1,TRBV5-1,CASSLGDRESNNEQFF,TGCGCCAGCAGCTTAGGGGACAGGGAATCGAACAATGAGCAGTTCTTC
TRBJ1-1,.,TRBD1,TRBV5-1,CASSAGQGDTEAFF,TGCGCCAGCAGCGCTGGACAGGGGGACACTGAAGCTTTCTTT
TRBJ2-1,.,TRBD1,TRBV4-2,CASSPPGQGYNEQFF,TGTGCCAGCAGCCCACCGGGACAGGGCTACAATGAGCAGTTCTTC
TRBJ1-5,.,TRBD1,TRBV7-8,CASSLGDRVGQPQHF,TGTGCCAGCAGCTTAGGGGACAGGGTAGGTCAGCCCCAGCATTTT
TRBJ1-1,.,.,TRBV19,CASSGGQGGTEAFF,TGTGCCAGTAGCGGGGGTCAGGGTGGCACTGAAGCTTTCTTT
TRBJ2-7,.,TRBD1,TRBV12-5,CASGLASQGSEQYF,TGTGCTAGTGGTTTGGCCTCACAGGGGTCCGAGCAGTACTTC
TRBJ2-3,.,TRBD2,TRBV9,CASSVEVTSGGPKYF,TGTGCCAGCAGCGTAGAGGTGACTAGCGGGGGCCCTAAGTATTTT
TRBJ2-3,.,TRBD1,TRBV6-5,CASPRDSYTDTQYF,TGTGCCTCACCCCGGGACAGCTACACAGATACGCAGTATTTT
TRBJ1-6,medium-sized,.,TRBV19,CASSMAFRGNSPLHF,TGTGCCAGTAGTATGGCTTTTAGGGGGAATTCACCCCTCCACTTT
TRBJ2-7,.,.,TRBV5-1,CASSATGHEQYF,TGCGCCAGCAGCGCCACGGGCCACGAGCAGTACTTC
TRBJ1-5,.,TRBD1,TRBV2,CASTRDRGGNQPQHF,TGTGCCAGCACCAGGGACAGGGGCGGCAATCAGCCCCAGCATTTT
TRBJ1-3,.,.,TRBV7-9,CASSPGTSGNTIYF,TGTGCCAGCAGCCCCGGGACCTCTGGAAACACCATATATTTT
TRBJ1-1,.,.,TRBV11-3,CASSLGGTFNTEAFF,TGTGCCAGCAGCTTAGGAGGAACTTTTAACACTGAAGCTTTCTTT
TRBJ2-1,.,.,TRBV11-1,CASSLQEYNEQFF,TGTGCCAGCAGCTTGCAGGAATACAATGAGCAGTTCTTC
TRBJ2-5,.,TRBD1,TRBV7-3,CASSLLGTAQETQYF,TGTGCCAGCAGCTTACTCGGGACAGCCCAAGAGACCCAGTACTTC
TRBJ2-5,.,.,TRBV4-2,CASSRRDPREAQYF,TGTGCCAGCAGCCGGCGGGACCCTCGCGAGGCCCAGTACTTC
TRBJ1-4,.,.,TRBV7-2,CASRTWENEKLFF,TGTGCCAGCAGGACGTGGGAAAATGAAAAACTGTTTTTT
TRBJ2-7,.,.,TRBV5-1,CASSSRQVDEQYF,TGCGCCAGCAGCTCAAGACAGGTTGACGAGCAGTACTTC
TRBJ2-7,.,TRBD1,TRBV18,CASSLRRTNRQGWAYEQYF,TGTGCCAGCTCACTACGTAGAACTAATAGACAGGGATGGGCCTACGAGCAGTACTTC
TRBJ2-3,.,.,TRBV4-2,CASSLTGSDTQYF,TGTGCCAGCAGCCTGACGGGATCCGATACGCAGTATTTT
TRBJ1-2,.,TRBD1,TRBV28,CASSPWTGEDYGYTF,TGTGCCAGCAGTCCGTGGACAGGGGAGGACTATGGCTACACCTTC
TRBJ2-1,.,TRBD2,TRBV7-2,CASSFGLAARNEQFF,TGTGCCAGCAGCTTTGGACTAGCGGCACGCAATGAGCAGTTCTTC
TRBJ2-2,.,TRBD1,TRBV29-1,CSVETGGFGTGELFF,TGCAGCGTTGAAACAGGGGGCTTTGGCACCGGGGAGCTGTTTTTT
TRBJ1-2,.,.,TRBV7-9,CASSLAGQGLANYGYTF,TGTGCCAGCAGCTTAGCCGGACAAGGCCTAGCTAACTATGGCTACACCTTC